This T cell receptor beta chain was captured in a study of shared clonotypes between healthy human individuals. Terminally differentiated effector memory CD45RA+ cells were left out of the naive CD8 fraction, which was CD45RO-negative and positively selected for CCR7. General study findings and limits: Despite large depth, rarefaction showed incomplete sorted-subset sequencing.

Clones were read by immunoSEQ multiplex PCR, and TCRdb kept only the in-frame ones, dropping some. The data show about 2.2 million clones, with about 92% seen just once and more than 1.5% held by the top ten. On this clone: Its antigen is still unknown.

Looked up from germline, CDR1 is SGHRS and CDR2 is YFSETQ. The CDR3 runs to 15 residues. V was pared by 6 bases and J by 2 bases, with 9 bases of the junction left unmatched. The V and J genes are TRBV5-1 and TRBJ2-7; 9 bases match TRBD1. The TCR originated in a young man in good health. Some clones in this sample may be carry-over from other donors' samples. Sequencing was performed on naive CD8+ T cells from PBMCs. In DNA form, the CDR3 reads TGCGCCAGCAAACTGACAGGGGGTGGCGCCTACGAGCAGTACTTC. Protein sequence: CASKLTGGGAYEQYF.